This TCR beta chain was captured in a study of control samples from healthy donors and cancer patients. Assay used: immunoSEQ multiplex PCR; TCRdb lists only in-frame clones, some missing. This table has about 160,000 clones, just under 95% appearing once. Unmatched junction bases numbered 8, after V lost 4 bases and J lost 8 bases. This CDR3 contains 13 residues. The V gene's germline CDR1 is SQVTM and CDR2 ANQGSEA. The chain employs TRBV29-1 and TRBJ2-1, with 7 nucleotides matching TRBD1. Sequencing was done on a sample of blood. The sequence derives from a woman between 35 and 50 years old in good health. The CDR3 DNA reads as TGCAGCGTTGGGGCGACAGGGTCCGATGAGCAGTTCTTC. Its protein is CSVGATGSDEQFF.